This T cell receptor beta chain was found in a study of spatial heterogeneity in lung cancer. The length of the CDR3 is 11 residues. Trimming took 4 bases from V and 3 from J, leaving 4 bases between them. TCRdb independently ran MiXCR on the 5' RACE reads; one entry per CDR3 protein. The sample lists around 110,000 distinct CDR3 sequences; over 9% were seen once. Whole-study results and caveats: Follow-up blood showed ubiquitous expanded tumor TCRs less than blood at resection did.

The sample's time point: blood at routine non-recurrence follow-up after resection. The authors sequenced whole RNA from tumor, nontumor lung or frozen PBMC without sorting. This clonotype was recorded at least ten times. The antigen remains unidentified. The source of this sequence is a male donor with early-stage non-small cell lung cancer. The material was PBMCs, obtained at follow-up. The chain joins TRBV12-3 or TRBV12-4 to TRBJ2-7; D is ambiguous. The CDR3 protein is CASSYRYEQYF. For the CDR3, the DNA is TGTGCCAGCAGTTACCGCTACGAGCAGTACTTC.